The 6 T cell receptor beta chains listed next were all sequenced from one sample in a study of blood T cell repertoires in COVID-19. Sequencing used immunoSEQ multiplex PCR; TCRdb keeps in-frame clones, though not all of them. The sample consists of more than 250,000 clones, 87% of them appearing once. What was sequenced was PBMCs or T cells enriched from blood (not recorded which). These receptors were collected from a woman aged 25 to 39 who had recovered from COVID-19.

This clone has only a few counts. The rearrangement links TRBV2 to TRBJ1-1; TRBD1 matches 8 bases. The CDR3 contains 14 residues. Germline CDR1 SNHLY, CDR2 FYNNEI. The CDR3 region has the DNA TGTGTTTCGGCAGGGGGCGCCTTGGACACTGAAGCTTTCTTT. Its protein product is CVSAGGALDTEAFF.

This clone was found once. The rearrangement uses TRBV2 and TRBJ1-5, with TRBD1 identical over 9 bases. Germline V gene lookup returns CDR1 SNHLY and CDR2 FYNNEI. CDR3 size: 14 residues. V dropped 5 bases and J dropped 7; count of bases not matched to a gene: 6. The CDR3 DNA reads as TGTGCCAGCAGTAGGGACAGGGTCGGGCAGCCCCAGCATTTT. Translated, it gives CASSRDRVGQPQHF.

V usage is TRBV7-3 and J usage is TRBJ2-1; 14 bases fit TRBD2. This CDR3 has 17 amino acids. Germline assignment: CDR1 SGHTA and CDR2 FQGTGA. The ends lost 5 bases at V and 5 bases at J; junction bases unmatched: 8. The CDR3 DNA sequence: TGTGCCAGCAGCCTAAAGCCGGGACTAGCGGGGGACAATGAGCAGTTCTTC. Protein sequence: CASSLKPGLAGDNEQFF.

The CDR3 DNA is TGTGCTAGTGGTTCCAGGGCTCGCACCTACGAGCAGTACTTC. It translates to CASGSRARTYEQYF. V is TRBV12-5 and J is TRBJ2-7, with a weak D call TRBD1 (5 bases). V was cut by 4 bases and J by 2 bases, with 12 bases left in between. CDR3 length: 14 amino acids. CDR1 LGHNT and CDR2 FRNRAP come from the germline V gene.

This sequence joins TRBV7-3 and TRBJ2-7, with D tentatively TRBD2 (6 bases). Trimming took 1 base from V and 6 from J, leaving 10 bases between them. Germline values: CDR1 SGHTA, CDR2 FQGTGA. The CDR3 spans 13 residues. The CDR3 DNA follows: TGTGCCAGCAGCTTAAGTTCCGGGGGCGAGCAGTACTTC. Its translation: CASSLSSGGEQYF.

V is TRBV7-2 and J is TRBJ1-2, with TRBD1 identical over 10 bases. Germline trimming cut 4 bases from V and 6 bases from J; bases unmatched to any gene: 8. Germline V gene sequence: CDR1 SGHTA, CDR2 FQGNSA. CDR3 length: 15 amino acids. This CDR3 reads CASSSSTGGADGYTF. The CDR3 bases are TGTGCCAGCAGCTCCTCGACAGGGGGCGCAGATGGCTACACCTTC.